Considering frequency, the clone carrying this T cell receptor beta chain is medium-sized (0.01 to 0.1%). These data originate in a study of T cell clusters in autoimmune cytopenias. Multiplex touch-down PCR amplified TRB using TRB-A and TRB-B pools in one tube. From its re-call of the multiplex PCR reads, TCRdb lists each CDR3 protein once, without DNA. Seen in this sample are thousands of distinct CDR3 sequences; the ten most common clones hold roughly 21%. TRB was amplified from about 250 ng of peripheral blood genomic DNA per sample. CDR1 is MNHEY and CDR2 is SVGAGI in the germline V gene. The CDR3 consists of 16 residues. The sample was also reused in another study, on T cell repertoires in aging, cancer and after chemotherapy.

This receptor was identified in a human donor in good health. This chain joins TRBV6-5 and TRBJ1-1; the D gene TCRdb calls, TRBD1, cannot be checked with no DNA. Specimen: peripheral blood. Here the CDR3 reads CASSYRPGTQEAEAFF.